One and the same sample provided the 10 T cell receptor beta chains below, sequenced in a study of cytomegalovirus exposure and HLA in healthy donors. The PCR employed 60 Vbeta primers together with 13 Jbeta primers. Sequencing used immunoSEQ multiplex PCR; TCRdb keeps in-frame clones, though not all of them. The sample yields around 150,000 clones, approximately 85% seen once. Material: PBMCs. These receptors came from a man aged 50 or older in good health and CMV-seropositive.

The chain uses TRBV5-6 and TRBJ1-2; the match to TRBD1 covers 9 bases. This CDR3 spans 15 amino acids. CDR1 and CDR2 from the germline V gene are SGHDT and YYEEEE. V trimming: 3 bases; J trimming: 11 bases; junction bases outside the gene matches: 14. The CDR3 loop reads CASSSGGQGQTRYTF. As DNA, the CDR3 is TGTGCCAGCAGCTCGGGGGGACAGGGCCAAACCCGGTACACCTTC.

This clone was found once. This chain joins TRBV9 and TRBJ1-6; D unresolved. The V gene's germline CDR1 is SGDLS and CDR2 YYNGEE. The V end lost 3 bases, the J end lost 0 bases, and 7 bases lay between the germline ends. This CDR3 comprises 15 residues. CDR3 protein: CASSESSSYNSPLHF. The CDR3 nucleotides are TGTGCCAGCAGCGAGAGTAGCTCCTATAATTCACCCCTCCACTTT.

The J gene is TRBJ2-7, the V gene TRBV28, with TRBD2 as a possible D gene (6 bases). The ends were cut back, 6 bases at V and 1 base at J, with 13 bases in the middle. CDR3 length equals 14 residues. Per germline, CDR1 MDHEN and CDR2 SYDVKM. CDR3 DNA: TGTGCCAGCAGGGAGGGACGGACGTCCTACGAGCAGTACTTC. Residues: CASREGRTSYEQYF.

This clone has just a few counts. This chain joins TRBV6-5 and TRBJ2-7, with 13 bases matching TRBD2. Germline CDR1 reads MNHEY; CDR2 reads SVGAGI. This CDR3 spans 12 amino acids. Unmatched junction bases numbered 7, after V lost 11 bases and J lost 9 bases. The CDR3 here is CAAGTSGTGQYF. DNA for the CDR3: TGTGCCGCCGGGACTAGCGGGACGGGGCAGTACTTC.

The chain links TRBV7-9 to TRBJ2-3; 10 bases are a match to TRBD2. The CDR3 is 18 amino acids. Looked up from germline, CDR1 is SEHNR and CDR2 is FQNEAQ (reference sequence). J lost 7 bases, V lost 2 bases, and 15 bases had no gene match. The CDR3 bases are TGTGCCAGCAGCTTACCGTCTGGAATAGCGGGAGGATCGCATACGCAGTATTTT. It yields the protein CASSLPSGIAGGSHTQYF.

Turning to this clone: One end of the junction is discordant with germline, which a read error may explain. This rearrangement joins TRBV7-9 to TRBJ2-3; D possibly corresponds to TRBD1 (5 bases). CDR1 SEHNR and CDR2 FQNEAQ come from the germline V gene (reference sequence). This CDR3 is 14 amino acids long. CDR3 loop: CSSSLTRQQDTQYF. CDR3 DNA: TGTTCCAGCAGCCTGACCAGACAGCAAGATACGCAGTATTTT.

This chain connects TRBV5-1 to TRBJ2-7, with D hard to call. Germline-derived CDR1 and CDR2 are SGHRS and YFSETQ. The CDR3 covers 13 residues. The germline V and J ends were trimmed by 0 bases and 1 base, with 5 bases remaining between them. CDR3 residues: CASSLDRSYEQYF. Written as DNA, the CDR3 is TGCGCCAGCAGCTTGGACAGATCCTACGAGCAGTACTTC.

This sequence joins TRBV5-1 and TRBJ2-3; 14 positions match TRBD2. This CDR3 is built from 16 residues. Trimming took 0 bases from V and 4 from J; bases not matched to a gene: 1. From germline, CDR1 is SGHRS and CDR2 YFSETQ. This CDR3 is CASSLGLAGGADTQYF. The CDR3 coding sequence is TGCGCCAGCAGCTTGGGACTAGCGGGAGGGGCAGATACGCAGTATTTT.

The rearrangement joins TRBV9 to TRBJ2-1; 7 bases are a match to TRBD1. V shed 0 bases and J 1 base; nucleotides not matched to a gene: 4. Germline V gives CDR1 SGDLS, CDR2 YYNGEE. The CDR3 contains 16 residues. CDR3 amino acids: CASSVATGVSYNEQFF. CDR3 sequence (DNA): TGTGCCAGCAGCGTAGCCACAGGGGTTTCCTACAATGAGCAGTTCTTC.

This clone was counted only a few times. The V gene is TRBV15, the J gene TRBJ1-1, with D maybe TRBD1 (6 bases). Germline values: CDR1 LNHNV, CDR2 YYDKDF (reference sequence). Trimming pared 3 bases from V and 11 bases from J, leaving 13 bases between. The CDR3 extends over 12 amino acids. CDR3 in amino acids: CATSSDDRSAFF. The CDR3 nucleotides read TGTGCCACCAGCAGCGACGACAGGAGCGCTTTCTTT.